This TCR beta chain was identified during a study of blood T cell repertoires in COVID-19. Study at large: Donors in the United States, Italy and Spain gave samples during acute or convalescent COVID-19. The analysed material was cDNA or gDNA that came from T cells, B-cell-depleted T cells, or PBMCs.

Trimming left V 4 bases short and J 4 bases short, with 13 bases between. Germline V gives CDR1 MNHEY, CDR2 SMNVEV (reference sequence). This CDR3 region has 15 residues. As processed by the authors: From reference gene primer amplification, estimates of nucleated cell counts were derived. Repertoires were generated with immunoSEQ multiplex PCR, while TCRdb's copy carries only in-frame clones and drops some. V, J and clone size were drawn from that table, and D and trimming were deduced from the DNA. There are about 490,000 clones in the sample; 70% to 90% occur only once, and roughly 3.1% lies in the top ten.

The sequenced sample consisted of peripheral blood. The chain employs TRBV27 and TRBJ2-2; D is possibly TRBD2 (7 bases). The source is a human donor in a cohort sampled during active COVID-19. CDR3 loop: CASSSSRGATGELFF. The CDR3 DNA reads TGTGCCAGCAGTTCCTCCCGGGGGGCCACCGGGGAGCTGTTTTTT.